This T cell receptor (beta chain) was sequenced during a study of yellow fever vaccine responses in identical twins. Study-wide results and limits: Reportedly, twins showed a vaccine T cell response that looked partly convergent and partly personalized.

Via MiXCR, TCRdb re-called the RT-PCR reads, giving one row per CDR3 protein. The table records some 740 distinct CDR3 sequences, around three quarters of them present only once. The CDR3 length is 13 residues. V was cut by 3 bases and J by 10 bases, with 14 bases left in between. Per the germline V gene, CDR1 is SGDLS and CDR2 is YYNGEE. Details on this clonotype: Its specificity is not known.

The chain joins TRBV9 to TRBJ2-1, with a weak D call TRBD2 (6 bases). Sequenced here: T cells from blood (PBMCs), unsorted or a sorted subset (not recorded which), sampled before or after yellow fever vaccination (not recorded which). This TCR came from a female donor who received the yellow fever vaccine. This CDR3 is CASSGGRGWEQFF. The CDR3 nucleotides read TGTGCCAGCAGCGGTGGCCGGGGGTGGGAGCAGTTCTTC.